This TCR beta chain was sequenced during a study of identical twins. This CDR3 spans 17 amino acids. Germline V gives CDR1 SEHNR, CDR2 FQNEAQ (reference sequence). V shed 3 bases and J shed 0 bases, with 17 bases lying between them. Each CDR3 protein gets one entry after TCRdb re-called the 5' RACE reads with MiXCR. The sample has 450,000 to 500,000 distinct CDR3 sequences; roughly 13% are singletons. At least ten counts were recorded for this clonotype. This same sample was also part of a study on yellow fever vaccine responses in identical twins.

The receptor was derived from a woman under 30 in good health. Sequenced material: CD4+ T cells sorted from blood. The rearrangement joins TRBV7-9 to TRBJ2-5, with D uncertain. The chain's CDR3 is CASSFVDALTYQETQYF. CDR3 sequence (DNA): TGTGCCAGCAGCTTTGTTGATGCGCTAACATACCAAGAGACCCAGTACTTC.